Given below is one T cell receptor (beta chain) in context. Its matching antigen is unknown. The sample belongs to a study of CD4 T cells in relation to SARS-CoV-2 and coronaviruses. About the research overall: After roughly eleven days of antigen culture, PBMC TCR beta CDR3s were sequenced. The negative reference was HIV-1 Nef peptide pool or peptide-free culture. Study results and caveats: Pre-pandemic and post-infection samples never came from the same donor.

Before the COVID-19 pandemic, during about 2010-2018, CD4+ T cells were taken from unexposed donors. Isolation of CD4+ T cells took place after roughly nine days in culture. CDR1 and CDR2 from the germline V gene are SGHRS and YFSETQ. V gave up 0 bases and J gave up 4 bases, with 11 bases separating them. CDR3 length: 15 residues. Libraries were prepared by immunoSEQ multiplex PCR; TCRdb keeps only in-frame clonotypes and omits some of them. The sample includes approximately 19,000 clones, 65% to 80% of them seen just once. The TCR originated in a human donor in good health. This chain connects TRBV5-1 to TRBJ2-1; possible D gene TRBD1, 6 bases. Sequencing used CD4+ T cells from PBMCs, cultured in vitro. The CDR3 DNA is TGCGCCAGCAGCTTGGTCGGACAGAATTACAATGAGCAGTTCTTC. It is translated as CASSLVGQNYNEQFF.